The clone carrying this T cell receptor (beta chain) was counted only a few times. Antigen unknown. Sequencing used immunoSEQ multiplex PCR; TCRdb keeps in-frame clones, though not all of them. The sample records 180,000 or so clones, roughly nine tenths being singletons. The CDR3 totals 12 residues. V was pared by 6 bases and J by 6 bases, with 8 bases between. From germline, CDR1 is MNHEY and CDR2 SMNVEV (reference sequence). The record originates from a study of T cell responses to AZD1222 COVID-19 vaccine. The study's findings and limits: Two AZD1222 administrations were followed by greater Spike-specific TCR breadth and depth. Clonal diversity was possibly underestimated, and the donors were mostly white British, with more females.

The chain carries TRBV27 and TRBJ2-2; D is unclear. The sample in question was peripheral blood, obtained 28 days after the second AZD1222 dose. The receptor's source is an adult who received the AZD1222 COVID-19 vaccine. DNA for the CDR3: TGTGCCAGCAGGCCTAGGGCCGGGGAGCTGTTTTTT. Encoded protein: CASRPRAGELFF.